The entry below gives a single T cell receptor (beta chain) sequence along with its context. Its cognate antigen is unknown. The entry originates in a study of cytotoxic CD8 clonotypes in ibrutinib-treated CLL. Findings and limits, study-wide: In comparison with age-matched healthy donors, baseline clonality was higher and tracked circulating CD8+ T-cell counts. Sustained-remission and progressing patients' sampling times differed.

The CDR3 consists of 15 residues. Germline CDR1 and CDR2: SGDLS and YYNGEE. V was cut by 3 bases and J by 0 bases, with 10 bases left in between. Data came from immunoSEQ multiplex PCR; TCRdb stores just in-frame clones and leaves some out. The profile covers under 200,000 clones, with under 90% appearing a single time and about 4.5% taken by the ten largest. Sequenced material: PBMCs, taken after 24 months of ibrutinib treatment. The source is a human donor with chronic lymphocytic leukemia. The V call is TRBV9, the J call TRBJ1-3; maybe TRBD1 (5 bases). CDR3 amino acids: CASSEGTLSGNTIYF. The CDR3, as DNA: TGTGCCAGCAGCGAAGGGACGCTCTCTGGAAACACCATATATTTT.